A selection of T cell receptor beta chains follows, all from one sample in a study of control samples from healthy donors and cancer patients. Only in-frame clones appear in the TCRdb table, and some are missing; sequencing was by immunoSEQ multiplex PCR. The data hold 110,000 or so clones, with 70% to 90% observed a single time. The sequenced sample was blood. Source of these receptors: a man aged 45 to 65 in good health. CDR3s leave out the opening cysteine and the closing phenylalanine or tryptophan. The D gene is left open where the match is weak. Not all rows give a size; the values are once, few, many and, for expanded clones, a class.

11,TRBJ2-7,NA,TRBD1,TRBV29-1,SVLTGKAYEQY
9,TRBJ2-3,NA,NA,TRBV5-8,ASSHGYTQY
12,TRBJ1-2,NA,NA,TRBV5-6,ASEGRTNLYGYT
12,TRBJ1-2,NA,NA,TRBV5-6,ASSSRGMYYGYT
11,TRBJ1-1,NA,NA,TRBV29-1,SVEDRANTEAF
12,TRBJ1-5,NA,NA,TRBV18,ASSPRQKGQPQH
11,TRBJ1-2,NA,TRBD1,TRBV6-5,ASHTGARHGYT
11,TRBJ2-5,once,TRBD2,TRBV5-1,ASAVAGGETQY
13,TRBJ2-2,NA,NA,TRBV5-1,ASSLDGANTGELF
11,TRBJ1-1,NA,NA,TRBV6-4,ASAQAPNTEAF
9,TRBJ1-2,NA,NA,TRBV30,AWSLGAGYT
10,TRBJ1-5,few,NA,TRBV12-3/TRBV12-4,ASSLRDQPQH
14,TRBJ2-2,NA,NA,TRBV4-1,ASSHPQNSTTGELF
13,TRBJ2-7,NA,TRBD1,TRBV11-2,ASSLPGQGAYEQY
13,TRBJ2-7,NA,NA,TRBV7-2,ASSFGWGRSYEQY
12,TRBJ1-2,NA,NA,TRBV3-1/TRBV3-2,ASSQDTGRYGYT
14,TRBJ1-1,few,NA,TRBV9,ASSAPGPGGITEAF
14,TRBJ2-2,NA,NA,TRBV15,ATSRGSGQNTGELF
13,TRBJ2-7,NA,NA,TRBV7-8,ASSLVSQGKDEQY
11,TRBJ1-4,NA,NA,TRBV2,ASTRDLNEKLF
12,TRBJ2-2,NA,TRBD1,TRBV19,ASRFRGFTGELF
13,TRBJ1-3,NA,NA,TRBV10-2,ASSTYQGSGNTIY
12,TRBJ2-3,NA,NA,TRBV7-9,ASSLGTALNTQY
12,TRBJ2-7,once,TRBD1,TRBV27,ASRTGTGPYEQY
13,TRBJ1-1,once,NA,TRBV5-1,ASSFQRGVNTEAF
12,TRBJ1-2,NA,TRBD1,TRBV5-4,ASSSQGALEGYT
12,TRBJ1-3,NA,NA,TRBV11-2,ASSLVGQGNTIY
13,TRBJ1-2,NA,TRBD1,TRBV29-1,SVSGTGGFRYGYT
11,TRBJ2-2,NA,NA,TRBV5-1,ASSLPITGELF
15,TRBJ1-3,NA,TRBD1,TRBV18,ASSPTQGLYSGNTIY
10,TRBJ2-7,few,TRBD1,TRBV2,ASKGQGFEQY
11,TRBJ2-5,NA,TRBD2,TRBV30,AWSVGGKETQY
15,TRBJ2-2,NA,NA,TRBV5-1,ASSLVSQAGAIGELF
14,TRBJ2-1,NA,NA,TRBV9,ASSVEGETRYNEQF
13,TRBJ1-6,once,NA,TRBV6-5,ASSRHKGKNSPLH
13,TRBJ1-1,NA,NA,TRBV25-1,ASSDLGTMNTEAF
11,TRBJ2-2,NA,TRBD2,TRBV12-3/TRBV12-4,ASSFGGVGELF
11,TRBJ1-5,NA,NA,TRBV18,ASSPQGNQPQH
10,TRBJ1-1,NA,NA,TRBV29-1,SVRNLNTEAF
11,TRBJ1-1,NA,NA,TRBV19,ASKNRANTEAF